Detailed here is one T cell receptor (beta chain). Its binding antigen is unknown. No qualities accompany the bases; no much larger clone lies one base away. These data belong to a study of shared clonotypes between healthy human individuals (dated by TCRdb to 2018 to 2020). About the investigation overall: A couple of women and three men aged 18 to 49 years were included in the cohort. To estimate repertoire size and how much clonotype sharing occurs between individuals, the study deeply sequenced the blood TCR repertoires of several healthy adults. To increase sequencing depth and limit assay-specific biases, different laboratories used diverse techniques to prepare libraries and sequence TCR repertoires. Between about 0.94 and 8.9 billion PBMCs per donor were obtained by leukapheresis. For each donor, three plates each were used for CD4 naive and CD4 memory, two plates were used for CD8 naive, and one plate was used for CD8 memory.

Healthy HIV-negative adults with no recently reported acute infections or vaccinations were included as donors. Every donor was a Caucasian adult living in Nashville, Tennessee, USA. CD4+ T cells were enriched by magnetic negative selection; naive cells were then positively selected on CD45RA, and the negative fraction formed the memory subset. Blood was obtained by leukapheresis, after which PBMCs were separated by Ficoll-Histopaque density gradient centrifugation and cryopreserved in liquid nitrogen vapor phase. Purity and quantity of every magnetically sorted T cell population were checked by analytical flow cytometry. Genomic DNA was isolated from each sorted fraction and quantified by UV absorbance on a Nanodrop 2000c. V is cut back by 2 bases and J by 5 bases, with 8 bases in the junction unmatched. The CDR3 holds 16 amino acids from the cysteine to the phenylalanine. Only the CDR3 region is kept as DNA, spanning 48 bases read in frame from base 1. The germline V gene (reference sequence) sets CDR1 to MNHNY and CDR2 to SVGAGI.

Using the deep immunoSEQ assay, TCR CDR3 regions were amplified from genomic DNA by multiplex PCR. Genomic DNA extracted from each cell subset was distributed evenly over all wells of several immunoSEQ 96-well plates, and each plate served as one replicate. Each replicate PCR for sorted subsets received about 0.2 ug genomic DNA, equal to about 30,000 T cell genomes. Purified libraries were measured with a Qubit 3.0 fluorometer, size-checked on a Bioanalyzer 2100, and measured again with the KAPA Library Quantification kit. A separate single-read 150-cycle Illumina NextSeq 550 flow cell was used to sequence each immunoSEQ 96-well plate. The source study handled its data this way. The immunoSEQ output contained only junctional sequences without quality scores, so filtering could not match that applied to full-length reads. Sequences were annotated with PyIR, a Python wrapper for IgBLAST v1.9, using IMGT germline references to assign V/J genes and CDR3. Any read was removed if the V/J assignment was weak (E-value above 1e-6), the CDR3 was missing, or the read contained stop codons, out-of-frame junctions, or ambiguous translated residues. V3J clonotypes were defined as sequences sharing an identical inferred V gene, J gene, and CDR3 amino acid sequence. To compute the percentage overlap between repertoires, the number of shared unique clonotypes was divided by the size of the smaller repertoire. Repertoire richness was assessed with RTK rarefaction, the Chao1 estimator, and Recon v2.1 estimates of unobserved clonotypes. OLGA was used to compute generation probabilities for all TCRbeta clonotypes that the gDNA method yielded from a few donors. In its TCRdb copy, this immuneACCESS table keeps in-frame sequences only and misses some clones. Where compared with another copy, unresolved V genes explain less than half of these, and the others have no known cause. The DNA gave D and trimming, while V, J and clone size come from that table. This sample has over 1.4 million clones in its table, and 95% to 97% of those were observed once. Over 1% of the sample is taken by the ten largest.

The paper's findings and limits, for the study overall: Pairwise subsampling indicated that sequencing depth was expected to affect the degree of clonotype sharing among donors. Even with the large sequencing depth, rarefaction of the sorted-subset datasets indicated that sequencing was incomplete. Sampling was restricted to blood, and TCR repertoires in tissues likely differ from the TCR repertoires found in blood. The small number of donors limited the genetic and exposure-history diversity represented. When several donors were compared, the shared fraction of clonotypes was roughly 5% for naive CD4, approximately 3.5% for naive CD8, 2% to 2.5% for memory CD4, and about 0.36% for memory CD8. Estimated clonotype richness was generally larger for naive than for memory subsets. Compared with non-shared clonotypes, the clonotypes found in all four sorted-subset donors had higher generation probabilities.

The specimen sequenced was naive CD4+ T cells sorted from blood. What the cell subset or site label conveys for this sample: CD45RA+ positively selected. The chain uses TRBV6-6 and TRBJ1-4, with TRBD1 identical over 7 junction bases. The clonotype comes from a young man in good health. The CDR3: CASSYATGTVNEKLFF. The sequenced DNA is TGTGCCAGCAGTTACGCCACGGGGACAGTCAATGAAAAACTGTTTTTT.